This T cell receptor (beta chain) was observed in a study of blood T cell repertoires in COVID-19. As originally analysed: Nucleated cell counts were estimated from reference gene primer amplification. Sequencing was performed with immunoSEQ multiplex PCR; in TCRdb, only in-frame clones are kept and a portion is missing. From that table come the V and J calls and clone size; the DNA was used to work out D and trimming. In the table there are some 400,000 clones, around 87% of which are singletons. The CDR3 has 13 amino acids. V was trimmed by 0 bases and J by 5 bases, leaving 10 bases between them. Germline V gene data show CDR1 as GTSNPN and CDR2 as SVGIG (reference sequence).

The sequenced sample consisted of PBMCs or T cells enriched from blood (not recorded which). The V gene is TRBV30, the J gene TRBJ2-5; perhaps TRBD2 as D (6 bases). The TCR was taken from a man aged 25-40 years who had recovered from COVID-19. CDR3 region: CAWSVGGVETQYF. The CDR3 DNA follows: TGTGCCTGGAGTGTCGGGGGAGTTGAGACCCAGTACTTC.